This T cell receptor (beta chain) was captured in a study of TIL therapy for anti-PD-1-resistant metastatic lung cancer. Germline CDR1 and CDR2: SEHNR and FQNEAQ (reference sequence). The CDR3 is 16 amino acids. Trimming cost V 2 bases and J 4 bases; bases outside gene matches: 3. Time point defined: pre-treatment sample, taken before nivolumab and TIL therapy. The libraries were made with immunoSEQ v3. Using immunoSEQ multiplex PCR, the repertoire was profiled, and TCRdb retains in-frame clones only, with some absent. The sample carries about 18,000 clones, 83% recorded once. The TCR originated in a person between 30 and 80 years old with non-small cell lung cancer. The chain links TRBV7-9 to TRBJ2-1; TRBD2 agrees at 12 bases. This sample comprised blood, obtained at baseline. This chain's CDR3 is CASSLLAGGLYNEQFF. As DNA, the CDR3 is TGTGCCAGCAGCTTACTAGCGGGGGGGCTGTACAATGAGCAGTTCTTC.